This TCR beta chain was identified in a study of tumor-infiltrating lymphocytes in oesophageal squamous cell carcinoma. MiXCR was run by TCRdb on the PCR reads, yielding one entry per CDR3 protein. Altogether 10,000 to 12,000 distinct CDR3 sequences are present, 55% to 75% being singletons, with the ten largest covering 25% to 30%. The CDR3 is 14 amino acids. Losses at the gene ends were 3 bases for V and 6 bases for J; bases not matched to a gene: 4. The TCR was taken from a female donor with esophageal squamous cell carcinoma. The specimen sequenced was esophageal tumor tissue. This chain uses TRBV12-3 or TRBV12-4 with TRBJ2-3; 9 nucleotides line up with TRBD2. The CDR3 region is CASSFSSGKDTQYF. CDR3 nucleotide sequence: TGTGCCAGCAGTTTTTCTAGCGGGAAGGATACGCAGTATTTT.